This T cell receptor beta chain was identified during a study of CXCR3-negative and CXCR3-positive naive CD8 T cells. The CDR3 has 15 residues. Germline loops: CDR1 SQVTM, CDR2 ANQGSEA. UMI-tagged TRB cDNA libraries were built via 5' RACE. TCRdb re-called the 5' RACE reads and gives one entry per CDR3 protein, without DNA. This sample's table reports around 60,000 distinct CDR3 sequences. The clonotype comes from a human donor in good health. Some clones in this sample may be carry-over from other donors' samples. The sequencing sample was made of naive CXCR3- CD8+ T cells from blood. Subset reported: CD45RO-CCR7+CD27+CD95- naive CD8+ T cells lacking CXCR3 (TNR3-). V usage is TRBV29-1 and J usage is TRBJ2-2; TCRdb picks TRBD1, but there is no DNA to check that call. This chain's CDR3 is CSVVEDIPNSGELFF.